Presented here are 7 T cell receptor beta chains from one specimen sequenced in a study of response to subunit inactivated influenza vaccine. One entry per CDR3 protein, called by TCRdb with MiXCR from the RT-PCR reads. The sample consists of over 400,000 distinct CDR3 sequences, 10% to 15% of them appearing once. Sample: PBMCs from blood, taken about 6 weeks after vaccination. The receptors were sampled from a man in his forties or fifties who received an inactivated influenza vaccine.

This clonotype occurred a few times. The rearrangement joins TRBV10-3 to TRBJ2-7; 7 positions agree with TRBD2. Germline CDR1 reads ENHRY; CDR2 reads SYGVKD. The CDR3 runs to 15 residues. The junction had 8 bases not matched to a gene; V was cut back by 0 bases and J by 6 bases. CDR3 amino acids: CAISESSTSLAEQYF. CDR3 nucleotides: TGTGCCATCAGTGAGTCGTCGACTAGCTTGGCCGAGCAGTACTTC.

CDR3 in DNA: TGCGCCAGCAGCTTCGGGGCCAGGGTAGCCTACGAGCAGTACTTC. Protein sequence: CASSFGARVAYEQYF. The rearrangement links TRBV5-1 to TRBJ2-7; D possibly matches TRBD1 or TRBD2 (5 bases each). CDR3 length: 15 amino acids. CDR1 and CDR2 (germline): SGHRS, YFSETQ. The V gene lost 2 bases and the J gene lost 2 bases, with 14 bases spanning the gap. Full variable domain (outside the CDR3, taken from reference TRBV5-1 and TRBJ2-7): KAGVTQTPRYLIKTRGQQVTLSCSPISGHRSVSWYQQTPGQGLQFLFEYFSETQRNKGNFPGRFSGRQFSNSRSEMNVSTLELGDSALYLCASSFGARVAYEQYFGPGTRLTVT.

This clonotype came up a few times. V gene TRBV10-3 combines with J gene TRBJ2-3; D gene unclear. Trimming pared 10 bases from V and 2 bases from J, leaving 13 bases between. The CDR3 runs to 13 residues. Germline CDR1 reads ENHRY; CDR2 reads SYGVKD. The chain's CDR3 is CATYSGVTDTQYF. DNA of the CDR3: TGTGCCACCTATAGTGGGGTCACAGATACGCAGTATTTT.

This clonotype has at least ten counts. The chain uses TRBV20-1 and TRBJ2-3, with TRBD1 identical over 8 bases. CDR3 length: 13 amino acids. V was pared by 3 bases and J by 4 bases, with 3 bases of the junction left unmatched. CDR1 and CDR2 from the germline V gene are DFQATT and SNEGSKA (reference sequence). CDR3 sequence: CSARDREPDTQYF. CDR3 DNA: TGCAGTGCTAGGGACAGGGAGCCAGATACGCAGTATTTT.

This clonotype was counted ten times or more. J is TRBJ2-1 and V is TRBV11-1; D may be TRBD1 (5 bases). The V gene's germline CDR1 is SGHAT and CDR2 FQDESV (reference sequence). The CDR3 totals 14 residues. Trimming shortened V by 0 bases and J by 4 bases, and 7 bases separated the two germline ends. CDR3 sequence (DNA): TGTGCCAGCAGCTTAGCAGCAGGGTACAATGAGCAGTTCTTC. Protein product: CASSLAAGYNEQFF. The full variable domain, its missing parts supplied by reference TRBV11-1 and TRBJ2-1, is EAEVAQSPRYKITEKSQAVAFWCDPISGHATLYWYRQILGQGPELLVQFQDESVVDDSQLPKDRFSAERLKGVDSTLKIQPAELGDSAMYLCASSLAAGYNEQFFGPGTRLTVL.

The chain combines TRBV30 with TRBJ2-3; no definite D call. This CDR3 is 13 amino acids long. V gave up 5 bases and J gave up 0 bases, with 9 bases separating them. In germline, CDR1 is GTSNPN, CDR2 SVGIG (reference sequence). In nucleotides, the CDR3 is TGTGCCTGGGACACTCTGAGCACAGATACGCAGTATTTT. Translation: CAWDTLSTDTQYF.

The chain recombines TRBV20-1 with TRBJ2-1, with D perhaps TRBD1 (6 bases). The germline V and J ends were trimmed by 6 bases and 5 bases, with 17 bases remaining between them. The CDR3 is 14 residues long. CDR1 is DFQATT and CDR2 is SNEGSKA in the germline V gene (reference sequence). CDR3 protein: CSAVGKGVNNEQFF. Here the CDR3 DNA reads TGCAGTGCCGTCGGGAAGGGGGTAAACAATGAGCAGTTCTTC.